This is a list of T cell receptor beta chains from one sample in a study of long-term antiretroviral therapy in people with HIV. The method was immunoSEQ multiplex PCR; TCRdb's version includes in-frame clones alone and lacks a portion of them. The profile shows some 18,000 clones, 79% of them singletons. Sequenced material: unsorted PBMCs, taken at the start of antiretroviral therapy, before treatment. These receptor sequences come from a man aged 18 to 29 with HIV. Each CDR3 is given with its conserved first and last residue. Fields, in order: V gene, clone size, J gene, D gene, CDR3 protein, CDR3 DNA. The D gene is left open where the match is weak. The size field is filled for only some rows; it gives once, few, many or a size class.

v_call: TRBV28; clone_size: NA; j_call: TRBJ2-5; d_call: NA; cdr3_aa: CASSPGQLNHRQETQYF; cdr3_nt: TGTGCCAGCAGTCCCGGACAGTTAAATCACCGCCAAGAGACCCAGTACTTC
v_call: TRBV9; clone_size: NA; j_call: TRBJ2-2; d_call: NA; cdr3_aa: CASGGGELFF; cdr3_nt: TGTGCCAGCGGCGGCGGGGAGCTGTTTTTT
v_call: TRBV7-9; clone_size: NA; j_call: TRBJ2-5; d_call: NA; cdr3_aa: CASSDPVTELGGTQYF; cdr3_nt: TGTGCCAGCAGCGATCCCGTCACAGAACTGGGGGGGACCCAGTACTTC
v_call: TRBV28; clone_size: once; j_call: TRBJ1-2; d_call: NA; cdr3_aa: CASSFRGDGYTF; cdr3_nt: TGTGCCAGCAGTTTTAGGGGGGATGGCTACACCTTC
v_call: TRBV9; clone_size: NA; j_call: TRBJ2-1; d_call: NA; cdr3_aa: CASSVDDNEQFF; cdr3_nt: TGTGCCAGCAGCGTAGATGACAATGAGCAGTTCTTC
v_call: TRBV18; clone_size: NA; j_call: TRBJ2-7; d_call: TRBD1; cdr3_aa: CASSPGQDSYEQYF; cdr3_nt: TGTGCCAGCTCACCCGGACAGGACTCCTACGAGCAGTACTTC
v_call: TRBV6-1; clone_size: NA; j_call: TRBJ2-7; d_call: NA; cdr3_aa: CASSDVPRRGEQYF; cdr3_nt: TGTGCCAGCAGTGACGTCCCCCGCCGGGGCGAGCAGTACTTC
v_call: TRBV18; clone_size: NA; j_call: TRBJ2-2; d_call: NA; cdr3_aa: CASSPAGELFF; cdr3_nt: TGTGCCAGCTCACCCGCCGGGGAGCTGTTTTTT
v_call: TRBV19; clone_size: NA; j_call: TRBJ2-6; d_call: TRBD2; cdr3_aa: CASSMEVSGVFSGANVLTF; cdr3_nt: TGTGCCAGTAGTATGGAGGTGAGCGGGGTCTTCTCTGGGGCCAACGTCCTGACTTTC
v_call: TRBV4-1; clone_size: NA; j_call: TRBJ2-5; d_call: NA; cdr3_aa: CASSQAAGWETQYF; cdr3_nt: TGCGCCAGCAGCCAAGCGGCCGGGTGGGAGACCCAGTACTTC
v_call: TRBV4-1; clone_size: NA; j_call: TRBJ2-7; d_call: TRBD2; cdr3_aa: CASSQSRGGAYEQYF; cdr3_nt: TGCGCCAGCAGCCAATCTCGGGGGGGGGCCTACGAGCAGTACTTC
v_call: TRBV11-1; clone_size: NA; j_call: TRBJ2-7; d_call: TRBD2; cdr3_aa: CASSLGLAAEQYF; cdr3_nt: TGTGCCAGCAGCCTCGGACTAGCTGCCGAGCAGTACTTC
v_call: TRBV4-3; clone_size: NA; j_call: TRBJ2-7; d_call: NA; cdr3_aa: CASSQDILASKAYEQYF; cdr3_nt: TGCGCCAGCAGCCAAGATATATTGGCTAGCAAGGCGTACGAGCAGTACTTC
v_call: TRBV6-1; clone_size: NA; j_call: TRBJ1-2; d_call: NA; cdr3_aa: CASSDFYWGYTF; cdr3_nt: TGTGCCAGCAGTGATTTTTACTGGGGCTACACCTTC
v_call: TRBV6-5; clone_size: medium-sized; j_call: TRBJ2-5; d_call: NA; cdr3_aa: CASSYGDKYQETQYF; cdr3_nt: TGTGCCAGCAGTTATGGAGACAAGTACCAAGAGACCCAGTACTTC
v_call: TRBV19; clone_size: NA; j_call: TRBJ2-7; d_call: TRBD2; cdr3_aa: CASSPGLVYEQYF; cdr3_nt: TGTGCCAGTAGTCCCGGACTAGTCTACGAGCAGTACTTC
v_call: TRBV10-3; clone_size: NA; j_call: TRBJ2-7; d_call: TRBD1; cdr3_aa: CAISDWDRGAYEQYF; cdr3_nt: TGTGCCATCAGTGATTGGGACAGGGGGGCCTACGAGCAGTACTTC
v_call: TRBV29-1; clone_size: NA; j_call: TRBJ2-3; d_call: NA; cdr3_aa: CSVVSGAPEDTQYF; cdr3_nt: TGCAGCGTTGTTTCGGGGGCACCGGAAGATACGCAGTATTTT